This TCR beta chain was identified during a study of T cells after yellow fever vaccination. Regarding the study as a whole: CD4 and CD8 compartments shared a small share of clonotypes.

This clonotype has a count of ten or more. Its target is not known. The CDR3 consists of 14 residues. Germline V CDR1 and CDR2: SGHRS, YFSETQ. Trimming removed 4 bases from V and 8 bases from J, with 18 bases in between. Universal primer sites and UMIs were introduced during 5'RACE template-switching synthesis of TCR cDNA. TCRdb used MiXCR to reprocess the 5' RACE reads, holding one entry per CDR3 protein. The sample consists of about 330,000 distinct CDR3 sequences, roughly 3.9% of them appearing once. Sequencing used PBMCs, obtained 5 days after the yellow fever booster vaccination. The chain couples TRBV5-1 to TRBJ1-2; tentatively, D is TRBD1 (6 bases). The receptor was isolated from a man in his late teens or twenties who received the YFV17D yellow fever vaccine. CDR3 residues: CASSAVAGVKGYTF. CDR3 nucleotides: TGCGCCAGCAGCGCCGTGGCAGGGGTTAAGGGCTACACCTTC.